A selection of T cell receptor beta chains follows, all from one sample in a study of T cells in Graves' hyperthyroidism and ophthalmopathy. Each CDR3 protein gets one entry after TCRdb re-called the multiplex PCR reads with MiXCR. The repertoire holds hundreds of thousands of distinct CDR3 sequences, with just under 20% as singletons. Sequenced sample: blood. The receptors were gathered from a man aged 40-50 years with Graves' ophthalmopathy. Each CDR3 is given with its conserved first and last residue. The order of the fields is V gene, J gene, D gene, clone size, CDR3 protein, CDR3 DNA. A D gene is named only where the DNA matches it firmly. A clone size is listed for some rows: how often the clone was seen (once, few, many), or a class if it is expanded.

>TRBV5-1|TRBJ1-1|-|many
CASSLLRPGETEAFF
TGCGCCAGCAGCTTGTTGCGCCCTGGGGAGACTGAAGCTTTCTTT
>TRBV4-2|TRBJ1-3|-|few
CASSLDRRAAGNTIYF
TGTGCCAGCAGCCTCGATAGAAGGGCCGCTGGAAACACCATATATTTT
>TRBV27|TRBJ2-5|-|many
CASMPLTGSETQYF
TGTGCCAGCATGCCGCTGACAGGTTCGGAGACCCAGTACTTC
>TRBV6-5|TRBJ2-5|-|-
CASSYGTAETQYF
TGTGCCAGCAGTTACGGGACCGCAGAGACCCAGTACTTC
>TRBV7-9|TRBJ1-6|-|few
CASSSQSDNSPLHF
TGTGCCAGCAGCTCCCAGTCGGATAATTCACCCCTCCACTTT
>TRBV28|TRBJ2-7|-|many
CASEAKHDEQYF
TGTGCCAGCGAGGCCAAACACGACGAGCAGTACTTC
>TRBV7-2|TRBJ2-3|-|few
CASSQGGPQSDTQYF
TGTGCCAGCAGCCAAGGAGGGCCCCAGTCAGATACGCAGTATTTT
>TRBV7-9|TRBJ2-3|-|many
CASSLAGTSMTDTQYF
TGTGCCAGCAGCTTAGCTGGAACTAGCATGACAGATACGCAGTATTTT
>TRBV7-3|TRBJ2-3|-|-
CASSNTGLLTDTQYF
TGTGCCAGCAGCAACACGGGACTGCTCACAGATACGCAGTATTTT
>TRBV11-2|TRBJ2-3|TRBD1|-
CASSLGLGQRTDTQYF
TGTGCCAGCAGCTTAGGGTTGGGACAGCGCACAGATACGCAGTATTTT
>TRBV11-2|TRBJ2-7|TRBD2|many
CASSPWPGLASEQYF
TGTGCCAGCAGCCCCTGGCCCGGACTAGCGAGCGAGCAGTACTTC
>TRBV6-2/TRBV6-3|TRBJ2-7|-|many
CASSWGTAAYEQYF
TGTGCCAGCAGTTGGGGGACGGCGGCCTACGAGCAGTACTTC
>TRBV20-1|TRBJ2-1|TRBD2|few
CSAYPGTSGSLSSYNEQFF
TGCAGTGCATATCCCGGGACTAGCGGGAGCCTGAGCTCCTACAATGAGCAGTTCTTC
>TRBV7-6|TRBJ2-3|-|-
CASSLSLPSTDTQYF
TGTGCCAGCAGCTTATCACTTCCTAGCACAGATACGCAGTATTTT
>TRBV28|TRBJ2-7|-|-
CASSPAVGGPYEQYF
TGTGCCAGCAGTCCAGCAGTGGGAGGCCCCTACGAGCAGTACTTC
>TRBV6-2/TRBV6-3|TRBJ2-2|-|few
CASSYSKGTTGELFF
TGTGCCAGCAGTTACTCGAAAGGGACCACCGGGGAGCTGTTTTTT
>TRBV19|TRBJ1-1|-|-
CASSILFRRSATEAFF
TGTGCCAGTAGTATCCTTTTTAGACGGTCGGCCACTGAAGCTTTCTTT
>TRBV3-1|TRBJ1-1|-|many
CASSQEDANTEAFF
TGTGCCAGCAGCCAAGAGGATGCGAACACTGAAGCTTTCTTT
>TRBV9|TRBJ2-1|-|few
CASSVGNTGGGNEQFF
TGTGCCAGCAGCGTAGGGAATACCGGAGGGGGAAATGAGCAGTTCTTC
>TRBV28|TRBJ2-5|TRBD2|many
CASSSRLAGNQETQYF
TGTGCCAGCAGTTCGAGACTAGCGGGGAACCAAGAGACCCAGTACTTC
>TRBV28|TRBJ1-1|-|few
CASRYQGTVEAFF
TGTGCCAGCAGGTACCAGGGGACGGTCGAAGCTTTCTTT